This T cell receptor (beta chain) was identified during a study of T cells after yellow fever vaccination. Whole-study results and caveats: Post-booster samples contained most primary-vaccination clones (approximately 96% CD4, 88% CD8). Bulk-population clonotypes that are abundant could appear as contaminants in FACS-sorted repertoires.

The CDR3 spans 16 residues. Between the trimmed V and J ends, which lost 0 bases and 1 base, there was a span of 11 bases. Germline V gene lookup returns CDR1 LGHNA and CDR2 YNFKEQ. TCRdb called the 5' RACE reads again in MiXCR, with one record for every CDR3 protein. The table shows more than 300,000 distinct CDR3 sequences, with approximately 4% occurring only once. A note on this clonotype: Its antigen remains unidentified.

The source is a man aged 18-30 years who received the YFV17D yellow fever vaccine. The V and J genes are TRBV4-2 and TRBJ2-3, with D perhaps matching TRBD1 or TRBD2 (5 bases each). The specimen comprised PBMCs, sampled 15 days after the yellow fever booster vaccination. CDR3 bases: TGTGCCAGCAGCCAAGATAGTGGGGACCGCACAGATACGCAGTATTTT. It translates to CASSQDSGDRTDTQYF.